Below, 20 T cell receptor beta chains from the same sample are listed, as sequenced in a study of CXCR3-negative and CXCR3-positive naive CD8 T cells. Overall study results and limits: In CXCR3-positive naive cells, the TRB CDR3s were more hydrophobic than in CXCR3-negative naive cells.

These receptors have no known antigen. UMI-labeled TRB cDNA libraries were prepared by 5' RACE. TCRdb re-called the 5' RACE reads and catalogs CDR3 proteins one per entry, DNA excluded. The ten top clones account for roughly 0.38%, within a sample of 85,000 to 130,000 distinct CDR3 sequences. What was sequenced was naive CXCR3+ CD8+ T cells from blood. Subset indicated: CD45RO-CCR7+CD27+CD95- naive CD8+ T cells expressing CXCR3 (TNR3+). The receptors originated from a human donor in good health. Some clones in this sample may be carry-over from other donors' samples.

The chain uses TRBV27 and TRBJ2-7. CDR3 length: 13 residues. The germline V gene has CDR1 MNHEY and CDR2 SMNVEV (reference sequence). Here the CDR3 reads CASAGAVAYEQYF.

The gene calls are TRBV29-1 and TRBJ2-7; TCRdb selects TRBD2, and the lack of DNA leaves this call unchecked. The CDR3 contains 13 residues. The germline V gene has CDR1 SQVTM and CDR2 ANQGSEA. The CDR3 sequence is CSAGTSGSYEQYF.

CDR3 residues: CASSYSRSSRSSYNEQFF. The J gene is TRBJ2-1, the V gene TRBV6-6. CDR1 and CDR2 (germline): MNHNY, SVGAGI (reference sequence). The CDR3 is 18 amino acids.

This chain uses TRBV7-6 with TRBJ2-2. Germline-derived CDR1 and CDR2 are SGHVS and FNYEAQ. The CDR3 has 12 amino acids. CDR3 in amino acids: CANSLQPGELFF.

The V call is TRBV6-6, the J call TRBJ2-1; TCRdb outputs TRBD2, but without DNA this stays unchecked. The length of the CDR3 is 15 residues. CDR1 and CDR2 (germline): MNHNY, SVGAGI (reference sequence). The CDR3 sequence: CASSHPVGGAYEQFF.

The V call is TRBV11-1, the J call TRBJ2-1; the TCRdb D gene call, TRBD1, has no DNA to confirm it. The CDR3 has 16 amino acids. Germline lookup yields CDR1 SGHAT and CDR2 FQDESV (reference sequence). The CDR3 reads CASSFSPGQGGNEQFF.

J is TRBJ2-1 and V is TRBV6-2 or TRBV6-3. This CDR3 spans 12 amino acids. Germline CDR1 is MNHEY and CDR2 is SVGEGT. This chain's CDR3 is CASIGSYNEQFF.

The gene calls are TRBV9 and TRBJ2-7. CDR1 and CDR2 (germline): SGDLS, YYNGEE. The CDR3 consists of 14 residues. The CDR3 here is CASTGAESSYEQYF. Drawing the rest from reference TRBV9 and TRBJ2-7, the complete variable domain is DSGVTQTPKHLITATGQRVTLRCSPRSGDLSVYWYQQSLDQGLQFLIQYYNGEERAKGNILERFSAQQFPDLHSELNLSSLELGDSALYFCASTGAESSYEQYFGPGTRLTVT.

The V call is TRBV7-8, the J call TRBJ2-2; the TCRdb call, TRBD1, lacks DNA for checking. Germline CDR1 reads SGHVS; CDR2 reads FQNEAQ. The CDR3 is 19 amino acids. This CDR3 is CASSPLGRRYREITGELFF.

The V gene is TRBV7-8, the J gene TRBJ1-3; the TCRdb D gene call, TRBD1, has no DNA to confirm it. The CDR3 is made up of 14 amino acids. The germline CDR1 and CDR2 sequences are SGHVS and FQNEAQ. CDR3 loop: CASSLQGAGNTIYF.

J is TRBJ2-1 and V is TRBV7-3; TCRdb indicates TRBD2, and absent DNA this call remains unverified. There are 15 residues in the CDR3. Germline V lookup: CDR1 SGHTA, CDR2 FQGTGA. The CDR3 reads CASSTSGGVYNEQFF.

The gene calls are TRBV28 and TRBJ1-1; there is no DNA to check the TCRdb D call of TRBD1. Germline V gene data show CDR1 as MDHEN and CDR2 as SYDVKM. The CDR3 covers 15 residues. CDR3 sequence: CASSFTGLAYTEAFF.

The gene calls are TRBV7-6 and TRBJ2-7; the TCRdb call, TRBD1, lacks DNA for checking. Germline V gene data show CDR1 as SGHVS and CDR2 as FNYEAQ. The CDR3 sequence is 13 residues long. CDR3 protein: CASSSDRGNEQYF.

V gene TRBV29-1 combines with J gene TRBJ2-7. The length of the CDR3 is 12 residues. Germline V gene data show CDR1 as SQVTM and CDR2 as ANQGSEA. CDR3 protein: CSVRNSRYEQYF.

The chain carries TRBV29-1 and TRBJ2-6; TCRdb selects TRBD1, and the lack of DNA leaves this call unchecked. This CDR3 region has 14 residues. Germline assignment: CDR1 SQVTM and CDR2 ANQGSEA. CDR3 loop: CSVEEGVGANVLTF.

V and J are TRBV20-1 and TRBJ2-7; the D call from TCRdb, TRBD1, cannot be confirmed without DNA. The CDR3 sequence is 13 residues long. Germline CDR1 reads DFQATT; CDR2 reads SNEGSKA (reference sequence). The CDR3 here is CSAKTGVPYEQYF.

CDR3: CAWGRLAGDNEQFF. This rearrangement joins TRBV30 to TRBJ2-1; TCRdb proposes TRBD2, but this gene call is untestable without DNA. CDR1 and CDR2 (germline): GTSNPN, SVGIG (reference sequence). The CDR3 extends over 14 amino acids.

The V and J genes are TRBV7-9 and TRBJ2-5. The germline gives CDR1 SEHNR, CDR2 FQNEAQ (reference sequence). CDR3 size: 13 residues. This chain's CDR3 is CASSPQLAETQYF.

The CDR3 region is CSVGTAYYEQYF. The chain carries TRBV29-1 and TRBJ2-7; the D gene TCRdb calls, TRBD1, cannot be checked with no DNA. This CDR3 contains 12 residues. Per germline, CDR1 SQVTM and CDR2 ANQGSEA.

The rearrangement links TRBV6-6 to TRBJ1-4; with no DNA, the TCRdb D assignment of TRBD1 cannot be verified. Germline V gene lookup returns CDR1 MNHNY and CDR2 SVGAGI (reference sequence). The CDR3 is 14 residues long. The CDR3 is CASSRQGGKRELFF.